These 20 T cell receptor beta chains came from one sample sequenced in a study of blood T cell repertoires in COVID-19. Here immunoSEQ multiplex PCR was the method, and the copy in TCRdb shows in-frame clones only, minus some. This sample has about 200,000 clones; around 89% occur once, and the top ten carry under 6.5%. Sequenced: peripheral blood. Receptors originate from a man aged 35-49 years with active or convalescent COVID-19.

The gene calls are TRBV16 and TRBJ2-5, with 8 bases matching TRBD2. The CDR3 consists of 15 residues. CDR1 KGHSY and CDR2 FQNENV come from the germline V gene. The V segment lost 3 bases and the J segment 7 bases; nucleotides outside the gene matches: 10. The CDR3 DNA is TGTGCCAGCAGCCACCTTCGCGGGGGGTTGGGGACCCAGTACTTC. This sequence encodes CASSHLRGGLGTQYF.

This chain links TRBV28 with TRBJ2-7; tentative D call: TRBD1 (6 bases). CDR1 MDHEN and CDR2 SYDVKM come from the germline V gene. With 5 bases removed from V and 5 bases from J, the gap between germline ends came to 19 bases. CDR3 length: 15 amino acids. Here the CDR3 reads CASSALPRGWNEQYF. The CDR3 bases are TGTGCCAGCAGTGCCCTCCCCAGGGGTTGGAACGAGCAGTACTTC. Full variable domain (remainder filled in from reference TRBV28 and TRBJ2-7): DVKVTQSSRYLVKRTGEKVFLECVQDMDHENMFWYRQDPGLGLRLIYFSYDVKMKEKGDIPEGYSVSREKKERFSLILESASTNQTSMYLCASSALPRGWNEQYFGPGTRLTVT.

The chain couples TRBV3-1 (or the pseudogene TRBV3-2) to TRBJ1-3; no firm D call. This CDR3 region has 17 residues. V lost 1 base and J lost 1, with 14 bases in between. The germline V gene has CDR1 LGHDT and CDR2 YNNKEL (reference sequence). For the CDR3, the DNA is TGTGCCAGCAGCCAAGTCTTCGCAGGCCCATCTGGAAACACCATATATTTT. This translates into CASSQVFAGPSGNTIYF.

The chain joins TRBV11-3 to TRBJ1-5; D is unclear. CDR3 length: 13 amino acids. The V gene lost 2 bases and the J gene lost 2 bases, with 4 bases spanning the gap. Germline lookup yields CDR1 SGHNT and CDR2 YENEEA. The CDR3 loop reads CASSLQGNQPQHF. Here the CDR3 DNA reads TGTGCCAGCAGCTTACAGGGCAATCAGCCCCAGCATTTT.

V usage is TRBV19 and J usage is TRBJ2-7, with 12 bases that match TRBD1. Germline CDR1 and CDR2: LNHDA and SQIVND (reference sequence). Trimming cost V 1 base and J 6 bases; bases outside gene matches: 7. The CDR3 totals 16 residues. CDR3 in amino acids: CASSIGDRGRAFEQYF. As DNA, the CDR3 is TGTGCCAGTAGTATAGGGGACAGGGGGCGCGCGTTCGAGCAGTACTTC.

The V and J genes are TRBV6-5 and TRBJ1-4; TRBD1 is a possible D gene (5 bases). V lost 4 bases, J lost 0 bases, and 9 bases lay in between. Germline V gives CDR1 MNHEY, CDR2 SVGAGI. CDR3 length: 15 residues. CDR3 DNA sequence: TGTGCCAGCAGTTTTAGACAGACAACTAATGAAAAACTGTTTTTT. It encodes CASSFRQTTNEKLFF.

The gene calls are TRBV5-8 and TRBJ1-1; no definite D call. Trimming cost V 2 bases and J 5 bases, with 13 bases left between them. Germline V gene lookup returns CDR1 SGHTS and CDR2 YDEGEE. The CDR3 sequence is 14 residues long. In DNA, the CDR3 is TGTGCCAGCAGCTTAACAGTCAGGTCTACTGAAGCTTTCTTT. Translated, it gives CASSLTVRSTEAFF.

V and J are TRBV25-1 and TRBJ2-3, with D tentatively TRBD1 (5 bases). This CDR3 has 12 amino acids. Germline V lookup: CDR1 MGHDK, CDR2 SYGVNS. The V end lost 4 bases, the J end lost 3 bases, and 5 bases lay between the germline ends. DNA for the CDR3: TGTGCCAGCAGTGGACAGACAGATACGCAGTATTTT. Its translation is CASSGQTDTQYF.

V is TRBV4-3 and J is TRBJ1-2; the D is unclear. V lost 0 bases, J lost 8 bases, and 10 bases lay in between. Germline V lookup: CDR1 LGHNA, CDR2 YSLEER. This CDR3 is 13 amino acids long. For the CDR3, the DNA is TGCGCCAGCAGCCAAGACCCGGGTCGGGGCTACACCTTC. This codes for CASSQDPGRGYTF.

This chain connects TRBV7-2 to TRBJ2-3; 12 positions match TRBD2. Trimming took 3 bases from V and 4 from J; bases not matched to a gene: 11. The CDR3 is 18 amino acids. Germline V lookup: CDR1 SGHTA, CDR2 FQGNSA. CDR3 nucleotide sequence: TGTGCCAGCAGCTTCCCCACGACTAGCGGGAGAAGGTCAGATACGCAGTATTTT. As protein: CASSFPTTSGRRSDTQYF.

This clone was recorded only once. This chain connects TRBV3-1 (or the pseudogene TRBV3-2) to TRBJ2-3; perhaps TRBD2 as D (6 bases). CDR1 and CDR2 from the germline V gene are LGHDT and YNNKEL (reference sequence). This CDR3 region has 17 residues. V lost 2 bases and J 3 bases, leaving 18 bases between the germline ends. CDR3 sequence: CASSQRTGTLLTDTQYF. In nucleotides, the CDR3 is TGTGCCAGCAGCCAACGAACCGGGACTCTCCTTACAGATACGCAGTATTTT.

This clone was observed a single time. This chain uses TRBV10-3 with TRBJ2-7, with 13 bases lining up with TRBD2. The V gene end was trimmed by 4 bases and the J gene end by 5 bases; junction bases not matched to a gene: 2. The CDR3 has 14 residues. Germline loops: CDR1 ENHRY, CDR2 SYGVKD. The CDR3 spells CAISAGTSGDEQYF. The CDR3 DNA sequence: TGTGCCATCAGTGCAGGGACTAGCGGGGACGAGCAGTACTTC.

This clone was detected once. This chain connects TRBV6-1 to TRBJ1-2; D is possibly TRBD1 (5 bases). Trimming took off 0 bases at V and 0 bases at J, with 8 bases between the two ends. The CDR3 runs to 15 residues. Germline V lookup: CDR1 MNHNS, CDR2 SASEGT. This chain's CDR3 is CASSEAWGANYGYTF. The DNA of the CDR3 is TGTGCCAGCAGTGAAGCTTGGGGGGCTAACTATGGCTACACCTTC.

The chain uses TRBV7-3 and TRBJ1-1; 7 nucleotides agree with TRBD1. After removal of 4 bases from V and 3 bases from J, the junction contained 8 bases not matched to a gene. The CDR3 is 15 amino acids. Germline V CDR1 and CDR2: SGHTA, FQGTGA. CDR3 coding DNA: TGTGCCAGCAGCTCGGCCGGGACAGCTCACACTGAAGCTTTCTTT. The encoded protein is CASSSAGTAHTEAFF.

This clone was detected once. The chain uses TRBV10-3 and TRBJ1-1; D not certain. Trimming left V 8 bases short and J 0 bases short, with 19 bases between. There are 16 residues in the CDR3. The germline gives CDR1 ENHRY, CDR2 SYGVKD. The CDR3 is CAISDGGGLMNTEAFF. The CDR3 coding sequence is TGTGCCATCTCCGATGGTGGAGGGCTGATGAACACTGAAGCTTTCTTT.

This chain uses TRBV19 with TRBJ1-5, with D possibly being TRBD1 (6 bases). Germline V lookup: CDR1 LNHDA, CDR2 SQIVND (reference sequence). The length of the CDR3 is 14 residues. Trimming shortened V by 5 bases and J by 3 bases, and 11 bases separated the two germline ends. CDR3 DNA sequence: TGTGCCAGTAGTCGAGCAGGGGACAATCAGCCCCAGCATTTT. It yields the protein CASSRAGDNQPQHF.

The chain combines TRBV20-1 with TRBJ2-1, with D perhaps matching TRBD2 (5 bases). Trimming shortened V by 3 bases and J by 0 bases, and 9 bases separated the two germline ends. Germline V lookup: CDR1 DFQATT, CDR2 SNEGSKA (reference sequence). This CDR3 region has 14 residues. The CDR3 sequence is CSASDYSSYNEQFF. The CDR3 DNA is TGCAGTGCTAGTGACTACTCCTCCTACAATGAGCAGTTCTTC.

J is TRBJ2-7 and V is TRBV7-2; maybe TRBD1 (5 bases). Trimming stripped 1 base from V and 2 bases from J, with 15 bases between. The germline CDR1 and CDR2 sequences are SGHTA and FQGNSA. The CDR3 is 16 amino acids. The CDR3 sequence: CASSLGGWGEAYEQYF. The CDR3, as DNA: TGTGCCAGCAGCTTAGGGGGTTGGGGCGAAGCCTACGAGCAGTACTTC.

This chain uses TRBV11-1 with TRBJ1-3, with D perhaps matching TRBD1 (5 bases). The CDR3 totals 15 residues. V was shortened by 6 bases and J by 0 bases, with 12 bases between the two germline ends. Germline CDR1 and CDR2: SGHAT and FQDESV (reference sequence). The DNA of the CDR3 is TGTGCCAGCAGATCGGGGGACTACTCTGGAAACACCATATATTTT. Its protein is CASRSGDYSGNTIYF.

The chain has TRBV5-1 and TRBJ2-1, with 14 bases identical to TRBD2. The CDR3 has 17 amino acids. Germline values: CDR1 SGHRS, CDR2 YFSETQ. V dropped 4 bases and J dropped 5; count of bases not matched to a gene: 8. The CDR3, as DNA: TGCGCCAGCAGCCCGACTCGACTAGCGGGGGGGAACAATGAGCAGTTCTTC. It specifies CASSPTRLAGGNNEQFF. The whole variable domain, filled in from reference TRBV5-1 and TRBJ2-1, reads KAGVTQTPRYLIKTRGQQVTLSCSPISGHRSVSWYQQTPGQGLQFLFEYFSETQRNKGNFPGRFSGRQFSNSRSEMNVSTLELGDSALYLCASSPTRLAGGNNEQFFGPGTRLTVL.